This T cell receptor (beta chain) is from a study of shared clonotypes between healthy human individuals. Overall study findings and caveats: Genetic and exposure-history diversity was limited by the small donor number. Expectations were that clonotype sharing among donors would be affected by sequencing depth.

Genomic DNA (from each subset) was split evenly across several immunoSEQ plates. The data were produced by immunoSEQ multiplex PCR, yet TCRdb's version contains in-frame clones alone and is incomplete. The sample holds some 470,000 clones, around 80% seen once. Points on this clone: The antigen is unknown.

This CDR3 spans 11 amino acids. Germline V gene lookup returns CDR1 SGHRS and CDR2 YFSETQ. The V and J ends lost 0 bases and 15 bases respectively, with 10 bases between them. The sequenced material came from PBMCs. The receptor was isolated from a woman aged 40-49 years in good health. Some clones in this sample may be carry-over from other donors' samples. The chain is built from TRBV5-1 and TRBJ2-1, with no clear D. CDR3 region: CASSLEGPRFF. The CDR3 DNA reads TGCGCCAGCAGCTTGGAAGGACCGCGGTTCTTC.